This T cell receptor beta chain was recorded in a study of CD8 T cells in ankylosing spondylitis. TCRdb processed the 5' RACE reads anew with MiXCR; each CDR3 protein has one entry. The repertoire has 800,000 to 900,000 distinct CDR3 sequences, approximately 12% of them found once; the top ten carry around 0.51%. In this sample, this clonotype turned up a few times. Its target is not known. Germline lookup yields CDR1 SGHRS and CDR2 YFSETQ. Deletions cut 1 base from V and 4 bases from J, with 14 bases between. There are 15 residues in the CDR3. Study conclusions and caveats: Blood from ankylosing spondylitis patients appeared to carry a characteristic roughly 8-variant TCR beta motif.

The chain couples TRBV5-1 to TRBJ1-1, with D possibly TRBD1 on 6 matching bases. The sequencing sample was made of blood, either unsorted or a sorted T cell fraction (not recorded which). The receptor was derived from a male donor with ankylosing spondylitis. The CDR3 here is CASSLWEGGSTEAFF. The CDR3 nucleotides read TGCGCCAGCAGCTTGTGGGAAGGGGGAAGCACTGAAGCTTTCTTT.